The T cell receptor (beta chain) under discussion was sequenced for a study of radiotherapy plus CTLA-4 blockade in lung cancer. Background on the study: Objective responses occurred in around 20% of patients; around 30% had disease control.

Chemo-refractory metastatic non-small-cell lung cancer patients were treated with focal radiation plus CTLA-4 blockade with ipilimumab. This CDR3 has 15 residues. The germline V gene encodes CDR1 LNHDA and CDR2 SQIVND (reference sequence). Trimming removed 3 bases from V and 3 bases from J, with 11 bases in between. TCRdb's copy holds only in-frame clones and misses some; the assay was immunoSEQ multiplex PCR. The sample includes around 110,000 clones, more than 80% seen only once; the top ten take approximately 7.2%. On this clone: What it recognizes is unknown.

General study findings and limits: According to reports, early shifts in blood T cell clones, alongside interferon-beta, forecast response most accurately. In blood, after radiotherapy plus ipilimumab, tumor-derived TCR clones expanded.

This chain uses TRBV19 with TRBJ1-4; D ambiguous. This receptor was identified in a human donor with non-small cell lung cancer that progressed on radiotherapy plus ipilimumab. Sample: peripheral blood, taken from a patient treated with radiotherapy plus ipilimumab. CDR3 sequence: CASSIWSLSNEKLFF. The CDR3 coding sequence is TGTGCCAGTAGTATTTGGAGTTTGTCTAATGAAAAACTGTTTTTT.